This T cell receptor (beta chain) was captured in a study of radiation and T cells in renal cell carcinoma. Points from the study as a whole: Top tumor clonotypes rose in blood 2 weeks post-radiation, then contracted.

This table comes from immunoSEQ multiplex PCR, and its TCRdb copy is limited to in-frame clones, with some not included. The sample lists 140,000 or so clones, 75% to 90% occurring once. The CDR3 loop spans 17 amino acids. The germline V gene encodes CDR1 SGDLS and CDR2 YYNGEE. Trimming left V 4 bases short and J 0 bases short, with 20 bases between. Time point given: blood 4 weeks post-SBRT, at nephrectomy. Treatment of the sample: 15 Gy SBRT to primary tumor, nephrectomy 4 weeks later. Radiation-treated patients gave blood at baseline, week 2 and week 4. As to this clone: What it binds is not known.

Specimen: blood, collected from a patient whose treatment included radiotherapy and nephrectomy. The clonotype comes from a woman aged 45-65 years with renal cell carcinoma. J is TRBJ2-7 and V is TRBV9; D might be TRBD2 (6 bases). The CDR3 spells CASSPTYGGTPSYEQYF. DNA of the CDR3: TGTGCCAGCAGCCCAACCTACGGGGGTACTCCCTCCTACGAGCAGTACTTC.